This T cell receptor beta chain was identified in a study of shared clonotypes between healthy human individuals. Whole-study findings and limits: Represented diversity (both genetic and exposure-history) was limited by the small number of donors.

As to this clone: No antigen is known for it. One junction end does not reproduce the germline sequence, and a read error may be involved. This specimen includes other DNA sequences encoding the same CDR3.

The sequenced material, unsorted PBMC DNA, was run on ten immunoSEQ deep assay plates. Here immunoSEQ multiplex PCR was the method, and the copy in TCRdb shows in-frame clones only, minus some. There are about 490,000 clones in the sample; 79% occur only once, and roughly 12% lies in the top ten. Unsorted samples drew genomic DNA from tens of millions of PBMCs. The CDR3 extends over 14 amino acids. Germline V lookup: CDR1 SGHVS, CDR2 FQNEAQ. The receptor's source is a middle-aged woman in good health. Some clones in this sample may be carry-over from other donors' samples. This sequence joins TRBV7-8 and TRBJ2-5; 15 bases align to TRBD2. The source material was PBMCs. CDR3 protein: CASSGGLAGGSLDF. CDR3 nucleotides: TGTGCCAGCAGCGGGGGACTAGCGGGAGGATCACTGGACTTC. Combining the CDR3 with reference TRBV7-8 and TRBJ2-5 gives the whole variable domain GAGVSQSPRYKVAKRGQDVALRCDPISGHVSLFWYQQALGQGPEFLTYFQNEAQLDKSGLPSDRFFAERPEGSVSTLKIQRTQQEDSAVYLCASSGGLAGGSLDFGPGTRLLVL.